This is a list of T cell receptor beta chains from one sample in a study of control samples from healthy donors and cancer patients. The assay was immunoSEQ multiplex PCR, and TCRdb's table has in-frame clones only and misses some. The sample shows 100,000 to 120,000 clones, 82% of them seen only once. Sequencing was performed on blood. The receptor set was obtained from a man younger than 35 in good health. CDR3s include the opening cysteine and the closing phenylalanine or tryptophan. D genes are given only for firm matches. Clone size appears in some rows only: once, few, many, or a class for an expanded clone.

V gene,clone size,D gene,CDR3 protein
TRBV9,-,-,CASSVGNRETEAFF
TRBV28,-,-,CASRIGPVGYGYTF
TRBV2,-,-,CASSGLDLTLGEKLFF
TRBV19,-,-,CASSRRDTPNTGELFF
TRBV19,few,-,CASSTQRSGPTEAFF
TRBV5-1,-,-,CASSLGEAGAGDTQYF
TRBV6-5,-,-,CASSYSQQLYGYTF
TRBV5-6,-,-,CASRGSGHSRDIQYF
TRBV19,-,-,CASSISQDEKLFF
TRBV29-1,-,-,CSVRLSFLTYEQYF
TRBV29-1,-,TRBD1,CSGNRGYNEQFF
TRBV6-6,-,TRBD1,CASSQTGTGGYTF
TRBV18,-,TRBD2,CASSQAGVSYNEQFF
TRBV7-2,once,-,CASSALRGGYAF
TRBV7-8,-,-,CASSLVHVRTDTQYF
TRBV7-2,-,-,CATSGGAGANVLTF
TRBV6-1,-,-,CASSEHQGYYNSPLHF
TRBV11-3,-,-,CASSSNQGGSGLGYEKLFF
TRBV5-1,-,-,CASSLNGEGTGELFF
TRBV19,-,TRBD1,CASSIISDRGTGNEQFF
TRBV2,-,-,CASSEPPIEDTEAFF
TRBV3-1/TRBV3-2,-,TRBD1,CASSRTGRESNEQFF
TRBV18,-,-,CASSPGAHNEQFF
TRBV9,-,-,CASSAPPHRDKQETQYF
TRBV18,once,TRBD2,CASSPSPSGPSTDTQYF
TRBV5-4,-,-,CASSSSWGLNTEAFF
TRBV5-5,-,-,CASSLNPTNYGYTF
TRBV30,-,-,CAWAGVLSNTEAFF
TRBV4-3,-,TRBD2,CASSQDGGARETQYF
TRBV12-5,-,TRBD1,CASVPGQGHNSPLHF
TRBV6-6,few,TRBD1,CASIKRGTGVTDTQYF
TRBV5-5,-,TRBD1,CASSQGRTGPGELFF
TRBV28,-,-,CASSPSRQMNTEAFF
TRBV24-1,-,TRBD1,CATSDDRGWGTDTQYF
TRBV27,-,-,CASSLGVANYGYTF
TRBV28,-,TRBD1,CASTDRETEAFF
TRBV5-5,-,-,CASSLSMPRAPTDTQYF
TRBV12-3/TRBV12-4,-,-,CASSPGLDNEQFF
TRBV6-1,-,-,CASSAAGLISTDTQYF
TRBV6-6,few,TRBD2,CASSGRGWGTDTQYF
TRBV29-1,-,-,CSVEDQEGFMFF
TRBV24-1,-,-,CATSDSVVDEQFF
TRBV4-2,-,TRBD1,CASSPPGTGSIYGYTF
TRBV12-3/TRBV12-4,-,-,CASSLGFNEQFF
TRBV9,-,TRBD1,CASSYTYMGTDGYTF
TRBV4-1,-,-,CASSQVGSEWGFGSPLHF
TRBV2,once,-,CASSEDFLSTDTQYF
TRBV6-5,-,-,CASSYSQGRGYTF
TRBV27,-,-,CASRAANYGYTF
TRBV11-2,-,TRBD1,CASSFTGGSPTDTQYF
TRBV9,-,-,CPLVPTDTQYF
TRBV11-2,-,TRBD2,CASSSAGLAGAETQYF
TRBV20-1,-,TRBD2,CSAERTRGAVF
TRBV5-4,-,-,CASSLFWDTGELFF
TRBV5-1,-,-,CASSLDVVRSYEQYF
TRBV5-5,-,-,CASSWDSGVVSGNTIYF
TRBV9,medium-sized,-,CASSVSPGQPQHF